The 28 T cell receptor beta chains reported below all come from one sample, sequenced in a study of radiotherapy plus CTLA-4 blockade in lung cancer. Only in-frame clones appear in the TCRdb table, and some are missing; sequencing was by immunoSEQ multiplex PCR. The sample holds about 45,000 clones, around 72% seen once. This specimen consisted of peripheral blood, obtained from a patient treated with radiotherapy plus ipilimumab. All receptors come from a human donor with non-small cell lung cancer who had a complete response to radiotherapy plus ipilimumab.

The chain combines TRBV2 with TRBJ2-1; 8 bases map to TRBD1. Germline assignment: CDR1 SNHLY and CDR2 FYNNEI. The CDR3 is 12 amino acids. After removal of 8 bases from V and 11 bases from J, the junction contained 8 bases not matched to a gene. For the CDR3, the DNA is TGTGCCAGCGGCTTGGACAGGGACAAGCAGTTCTTC. This sequence encodes CASGLDRDKQFF.

This clone showed up just a few times. The V call is TRBV9, the J call TRBJ2-2; D may be TRBD1 (9 bases). CDR1 is SGDLS and CDR2 is YYNGEE in the germline V gene. With 4 bases removed from V and 2 bases from J, the gap between germline ends came to 15 bases. The CDR3 is made up of 16 amino acids. The CDR3 nucleotides read TGTGCCAGCAGCTTAGCGGGACAGGGCAACACCGGGGAGCTGTTTTTT. This gives the protein CASSLAGQGNTGELFF.

This clone was recorded only once. This rearrangement joins TRBV5-6 to TRBJ1-2; 8 bases are a match to TRBD1. CDR3 length: 15 residues. Germline CDR1 SGHDT, CDR2 YYEEEE. V lost 4 bases, J lost 5 bases, and 10 bases stayed unmatched. DNA of the CDR3: TGTGCCAGCAGCACAGGACAGGGTAGAGTTTATGGCTACACCTTC. It yields the protein CASSTGQGRVYGYTF.

This clone was recorded a few times. The CDR3 protein is CASSPLPPNRGNYEQYF. The CDR3 DNA reads as TGTGCCAGCTCACCACTCCCACCGAACAGGGGGAATTACGAGCAGTACTTC. The J gene is TRBJ2-7, the V gene TRBV18; 8 nucleotides agree with TRBD1. Germline assignment: CDR1 KGHSH and CDR2 LQKENI. This CDR3 comprises 17 residues. V shed 1 base and J 4 bases; nucleotides not matched to a gene: 12.

This rearrangement joins TRBV6-1 to TRBJ1-2, with D possibly matching TRBD1 (5 bases). The germline CDR1 and CDR2 sequences are MNHNS and SASEGT. The CDR3 runs 13 residues. Trimming cost V 1 base and J 3 bases, with 6 bases left between them. CDR3 coding DNA: TGTGCCAGCAGTGAAGGACAGTACTATGGCTACACCTTC. Amino acid sequence: CASSEGQYYGYTF.

The chain combines TRBV6-6 with TRBJ1-2, with 8 bases identical to TRBD1. Trimming cost V 0 bases and J 1 base; bases outside gene matches: 4. Germline V lookup: CDR1 MNHNY, CDR2 SVGAGI (reference sequence). The CDR3 runs 16 residues. CDR3 loop: CASSYSTGGLNYGYTF. CDR3 DNA: TGTGCCAGCAGTTACTCCACAGGGGGACTTAACTATGGCTACACCTTC.

The chain combines TRBV29-1 with TRBJ2-1; D is unclear. Between the trimmed V and J ends, which lost 2 bases and 15 bases, there was a span of 11 bases. The CDR3 is 10 amino acids. The V gene's germline CDR1 is SQVTM and CDR2 ANQGSEA. Here the CDR3 DNA reads TGCAGCGTTGAATCATCCAAGCGGTTCTTC. Amino acid sequence: CSVESSKRFF.

This chain connects TRBV6-5 to TRBJ1-3, with a possible D match to TRBD1 (5 bases). The germline V gene has CDR1 MNHEY and CDR2 SVGAGI. The CDR3 is made up of 15 amino acids. Trimming took 2 bases from V and 0 from J, leaving 8 bases between them. CDR3 loop: CASSYGAFSGNTIYF. The CDR3 nucleotides read TGTGCCAGCAGTTACGGGGCATTCTCTGGAAACACCATATATTTT.

The gene calls are TRBV10-3 and TRBJ1-5; D is ambiguous. CDR3 length: 13 residues. CDR1 and CDR2 from the germline V gene are ENHRY and SYGVKD. V lost 5 bases and J lost 5, with 10 bases in between. The CDR3 coding sequence is TGTGCCATCAGTCGAGTGGTGGATCAGCCCCAGCATTTT. Its translation is CAISRVVDQPQHF.

The gene calls are TRBV2 and TRBJ2-1; D gene uncertain. The CDR3 has 14 residues. Trimming pared 6 bases from V and 0 bases from J, leaving 9 bases between. Per the germline V gene, CDR1 is SNHLY and CDR2 is FYNNEI. The CDR3 loop is CASRAPGSYNEQFF. In DNA form, the CDR3 reads TGTGCCAGCAGGGCCCCAGGCTCCTACAATGAGCAGTTCTTC.

The chain combines TRBV15 with TRBJ1-2, with D possibly matching TRBD1 (6 bases). CDR1 and CDR2 (germline): LNHNV, YYDKDF (reference sequence). This CDR3 is 15 amino acids long. The V end was cut by 0 bases, the J end by 4 bases, with 12 bases between. This CDR3 reads CATSRDWGTLYGYTF. In DNA form, the CDR3 reads TGTGCCACCAGCAGAGATTGGGGGACACTCTATGGCTACACCTTC.

V gene TRBV5-1 combines with J gene TRBJ1-2, with D perhaps matching TRBD1 (6 bases). Trimming removed 4 bases at V and 5 bases at J, with 15 bases between. This CDR3 is built from 14 residues. Germline V gene data show CDR1 as SGHRS and CDR2 as YFSETQ. The CDR3 nucleotides are TGCGCCAGCAGCCATCAAGGACAGTCTTATGGCTACACCTTC. Translating gives CASSHQGQSYGYTF.

The J gene is TRBJ2-7, the V gene TRBV30; TRBD1 matches 8 bases. Germline V gives CDR1 GTSNPN, CDR2 SVGIG (reference sequence). V lost 0 bases and J lost 2; bases outside the gene matches: 3. This CDR3 has 14 residues. CDR3 region: CAWSVGTGTYEQYF. CDR3 nucleotide sequence: TGTGCCTGGAGTGTAGGGACAGGCACCTACGAGCAGTACTTC.

This chain connects TRBV6-5 to TRBJ2-1; possible D gene TRBD2, 6 bases. This CDR3 has 12 amino acids. The V end lost 6 bases, the J end lost 9 bases, and 12 bases lay between the germline ends. From germline, CDR1 is MNHEY and CDR2 SVGAGI. CDR3 DNA: TGTGCCAGCAGGGGGCGGCGGGGTGAGCAGTTCTTC. Encoded protein: CASRGRRGEQFF.

The chain couples TRBV2 to TRBJ1-1; possible D gene TRBD1, 5 bases. The CDR3 runs to 15 residues. V lost 7 bases to trimming and J lost 7 bases, with 22 bases between them. The germline CDR1 and CDR2 sequences are SNHLY and FYNNEI. The CDR3 loop reads CASTVSGKGRGEAFF. Written as DNA, the CDR3 is TGTGCCAGCACTGTCTCTGGTAAGGGGCGCGGTGAAGCTTTCTTT.

The CDR3 loop is CASSLTGNEQYF. CDR3 DNA sequence: TGTGCCAGCAGCCTTACAGGGAACGAGCAGTACTTC. The chain employs TRBV28 and TRBJ2-7; a weak D match, TRBD1 (6 bases). Germline V gene data show CDR1 as MDHEN and CDR2 as SYDVKM. V shed 6 bases and J shed 5 bases, with 11 bases lying between them. The CDR3 has 12 residues. Together with reference TRBV28 and TRBJ2-7, the CDR3 gives the full variable domain: DVKVTQSSRYLVKRTGEKVFLECVQDMDHENMFWYRQDPGLGLRLIYFSYDVKMKEKGDIPEGYSVSREKKERFSLILESASTNQTSMYLCASSLTGNEQYFGPGTRLTVT.

In nucleotides, the CDR3 is TGTGCCAGCAGTTACCTCAGGGGCCTGAACACTGAAGCTTTCTTT. The encoded protein is CASSYLRGLNTEAFF. This sequence joins TRBV6-6 and TRBJ1-1, with D possibly TRBD1 on 6 matching bases. Per germline, CDR1 MNHNY and CDR2 SVGAGI (reference sequence). V lost 2 bases and J 0 bases, leaving 10 bases between the germline ends. This CDR3 region has 15 residues.

The V call is TRBV7-9, the J call TRBJ2-3, with TRBD1 matching over 7 bases. Germline loops: CDR1 SEHNR, CDR2 FQNEAQ (reference sequence). CDR3 length equals 13 residues. The J segment lost 9 bases and the V segment lost 1 base, leaving 4 bases of the junction unmatched. The CDR3 DNA reads TGTGCCAGCAGCTTAGTGGAAGGGGGCACGCAGTATTTT. It specifies CASSLVEGGTQYF. Complete variable domain (other parts from reference TRBV7-9 and TRBJ2-3): DTGVSQNPRHKITKRGQNVTFRCDPISEHNRLYWYRQTLGQGPEFLTYFQNEAQLEKSRLLSDRFSAERPKGSFSTLEIQRTEQGDSAMYLCASSLVEGGTQYFGPGTRLTVL.

This clone was seen a handful of times. The rearrangement links TRBV4-3 to TRBJ1-4, with 8 bases identical to TRBD1. The germline CDR1 and CDR2 sequences are LGHNA and YSLEER. CDR3 length: 16 residues. The trim removed 1 base at V and 0 bases at J, leaving 1 base unmatched. The CDR3 DNA follows: TGCGCCAGCAGCCAAGGGGACAGGTCAACTAATGAAAAACTGTTTTTT. The encoded protein is CASSQGDRSTNEKLFF.

The rearrangement uses TRBV19 and TRBJ2-7, with 10 bases identical to TRBD1. This CDR3 is 15 amino acids long. The V gene's germline CDR1 is LNHDA and CDR2 SQIVND (reference sequence). V shed 6 bases, J shed 2 bases, and the junction held 7 bases outside the gene matches. This CDR3 reads CASSRTDRGPYEQYF. The CDR3 bases are TGTGCCAGTAGCCGAACCGACAGGGGGCCCTACGAGCAGTACTTC.

This clone has more than one count but fewer than ten. The chain links TRBV7-2 to TRBJ2-3, with 8 bases matching TRBD2. The CDR3 contains 17 residues. Germline V gene sequence: CDR1 SGHTA, CDR2 FQGNSA. The junction had 18 bases not matched to a gene; V was cut back by 6 bases and J by 7 bases. The CDR3, as DNA: TGTGCCAGCAGACCCGGGACTAGAGGGGGAGTGGCTCATACGCAGTATTTT. Its translation is CASRPGTRGGVAHTQYF.

The chain recombines TRBV30 with TRBJ1-2; D unclear. Trimming took off 0 bases at V and 8 bases at J, with 16 bases between the two ends. The CDR3 has 14 residues. Germline assignment: CDR1 GTSNPN and CDR2 SVGIG (reference sequence). The CDR3 reads CAWSVSLSGRGYTF. CDR3 bases: TGTGCCTGGAGTGTTAGTTTATCGGGTCGGGGCTACACCTTC.

The chain carries TRBV13 and TRBJ2-5, with D possibly matching TRBD2 (6 bases). V lost 1 base, J lost 13 bases, and 13 bases lay in between. Germline lookup yields CDR1 PRHDT and CDR2 FYEKMQ (reference sequence). This CDR3 comprises 12 residues. CDR3 protein: CASSLVTDYLYF. The CDR3 nucleotides read TGTGCCAGCAGCTTAGTTACGGACTACCTGTACTTC.

The chain links TRBV5-1 to TRBJ2-5; D may be TRBD1 (9 bases). CDR1 and CDR2 from the germline V gene are SGHRS and YFSETQ. The CDR3 consists of 16 residues. With 0 bases removed from V and 5 bases from J, the gap between germline ends came to 17 bases. The CDR3 bases are TGCGCCAGCAGCTTGGAGGGACAGGGACTAGGGGAGACCCAGTACTTC. Translation gives CASSLEGQGLGETQYF.

This chain uses TRBV5-1 with TRBJ1-1; D gene uncertain. Germline lookup yields CDR1 SGHRS and CDR2 YFSETQ. This CDR3 has 15 residues. Trimming took 2 bases from V and 5 from J, leaving 16 bases between them. CDR3 sequence (DNA): TGCGCCAGCAGCTTCGGGTCTCAAGGAAAAACTGAAGCTTTCTTT. This gives the protein CASSFGSQGKTEAFF. The full variable domain, rest sourced from reference TRBV5-1 and TRBJ1-1, is KAGVTQTPRYLIKTRGQQVTLSCSPISGHRSVSWYQQTPGQGLQFLFEYFSETQRNKGNFPGRFSGRQFSNSRSEMNVSTLELGDSALYLCASSFGSQGKTEAFFGQGTRLTVV.

The genes are TRBV6-1 and TRBJ1-3, with 8 bases matching TRBD1. Trimming removed 6 bases from V and 0 bases from J; junction bases left unmatched: 4. This CDR3 has 15 residues. CDR1 and CDR2 (germline): MNHNS, SASEGT. The CDR3 spells CASRTDRDSGNTIYF. The CDR3 DNA follows: TGTGCCAGCAGGACGGACAGGGACTCTGGAAACACCATATATTTT.

The gene calls are TRBV5-6 and TRBJ1-2; no reliable D call. CDR1 is SGHDT, CDR2 YYEEEE, per germline. This CDR3 contains 17 residues. The ends were cut back, 0 bases at V and 3 bases at J, with 18 bases in the middle. CDR3 in DNA: TGTGCCAGCAGCTTGGGCGAGGCCTTATGGCTTTACTATGGCTACACCTTC. Its translation: CASSLGEALWLYYGYTF.

The CDR3 here is CASSSLREQYF. In DNA, the CDR3 is TGTGCCAGCAGCTCGTTGAGAGAGCAGTACTTC. The J gene is TRBJ2-5, the V gene TRBV28; no clear D. The CDR3 consists of 11 residues. Germline V gene sequence: CDR1 MDHEN, CDR2 SYDVKM. V was clipped by 6 bases and J by 11 bases, with 13 bases between them.